This T cell receptor (beta chain) was found in a study of CD39 and CD103 CD8 tumor-infiltrating T cells. The V gene's germline CDR1 is SGHTA and CDR2 FQGNSA. V was shortened by 1 base and J by 5 bases, with 17 bases between the two germline ends. The length of the CDR3 is 17 residues. Using immunoSEQ multiplex PCR, the repertoire was profiled, and TCRdb retains in-frame clones only, with some absent. The top ten hold roughly 21% of the sample, which has 2,500 to 3,000 clones, roughly four fifths seen once. The rearrangement links TRBV7-2 to TRBJ1-4; D gene unclear. This sequence was found in a human donor with head and neck squamous cell carcinoma. Sequencing used CD39- CD103- CD8+ T cells sorted from the tumor. The subset here: CD103-CD39- double-negative CD45RA- CD8 T cells. CDR3 residues: CASSLDFREEPNEKLFF. The CDR3 DNA follows: TGTGCCAGCAGCTTAGATTTTCGCGAGGAACCCAATGAAAAACTGTTTTTT.